This T cell receptor (beta chain) was recovered during a study of cytomegalovirus exposure and HLA in healthy donors. This clone has more than one count but fewer than ten. The PCR made use of 60 Vbeta and 13 Jbeta primers. Profiling relied on immunoSEQ multiplex PCR, and the TCRdb table lists in-frame clones only, not all of them. The data contain 130,000 or so clones, more than 55% of them seen just once; the ten biggest clones take up about 1.5%. CDR1 SGHAT and CDR2 FQNNGV come from the germline V gene. Trimming removed 4 bases from V and 4 bases from J; junction bases left unmatched: 4. CDR3 size: 14 residues.

The receptor was derived from a man aged 18 to 30 in good health and CMV-seronegative. The sequenced sample was PBMCs. The chain uses TRBV11-2 and TRBJ2-1; 7 nucleotides line up with TRBD1. The CDR3 loop is CASSSRDSYNEQFF. CDR3 in DNA: TGTGCCAGCAGCTCGAGGGACAGTTACAATGAGCAGTTCTTC.